This record covers a single T cell receptor beta chain. Between the trimmed V and J ends, which lost 1 base and 10 bases, there was a span of 12 bases. Germline values: CDR1 SGHRS, CDR2 YFSETQ. CDR3 length: 13 residues. This entry belongs to a study of T cell clones after liver transplantation. The data were produced by immunoSEQ multiplex PCR, yet TCRdb's version contains in-frame clones alone and is incomplete. The table shows 70,000 to 95,000 clones, with roughly 80% occurring only once. This sequence originates from a human patient who received a liver transplant. Some T cells could come from the graft donor. The sequenced sample was CD4+ T cells from blood, obtained at the 22-month timepoint. The chain carries TRBV5-1 and TRBJ2-1; tentative D call: TRBD2 (6 bases). The CDR3 loop is CASSLTPGVEQFF. The CDR3 region has the DNA TGCGCCAGCAGCTTGACCCCGGGAGTAGAGCAGTTCTTC.